A single sample gave rise to the 17 T cell receptor beta chains below, sequenced in a study of T cell responses to AZD1222 COVID-19 vaccine. Some clones are missing from TCRdb's copy, which holds only in-frame ones; the method was immunoSEQ multiplex PCR. The data hold 100,000 or so clones, with about 91% observed a single time. The source was peripheral blood, collected 28 days after the second AZD1222 dose. The receptor source for this set is an adult who received the AZD1222 COVID-19 vaccine.

The genes are TRBV6-1 and TRBJ2-1, with D perhaps TRBD2 (5 bases). The CDR3 is 17 residues long. The ends were cut back, 2 bases at V and 5 bases at J, with 19 bases in the middle. CDR1 MNHNS and CDR2 SASEGT come from the germline V gene. CDR3 bases: TGTGCCAGCAGTGAAACCTTTAGGAGCCGGGGTAACAATGAGCAGTTCTTC. Amino acid sequence: CASSETFRSRGNNEQFF.

The CDR3 DNA follows: TGTGCCAGCAGCTTGTTGGGGGCTGGCGGCTACACCTTC. Amino acids: CASSLLGAGGYTF. The V gene is TRBV5-6, the J gene TRBJ1-2, with D possibly matching TRBD1 (6 bases). The CDR3 loop spans 13 amino acids. Per germline, CDR1 SGHDT and CDR2 YYEEEE. V was trimmed by 1 base and J by 8 bases, leaving 12 bases between them.

This chain connects TRBV9 to TRBJ2-1; D not resolved. Germline V lookup: CDR1 SGDLS, CDR2 YYNGEE. The length of the CDR3 is 15 residues. The V end lost 4 bases, the J end lost 2 bases, and 13 bases lay between the germline ends. The CDR3 is CASSTKDDPYNEQFF. CDR3 bases: TGTGCCAGCAGCACCAAAGATGACCCCTACAATGAGCAGTTCTTC.

The chain carries TRBV7-2 and TRBJ2-5, with a tentative D call TRBD1 (6 bases). CDR3 length: 17 residues. Germline CDR1 is SGHTA and CDR2 is FQGNSA. The germline V and J ends were trimmed by 1 base and 2 bases, with 17 bases remaining between them. Here the CDR3 DNA reads TGTGCCAGCAGCTTAGTCGGACAGCTTATCCGACAAGAGACCCAGTACTTC. As protein: CASSLVGQLIRQETQYF.

The chain combines TRBV7-2 with TRBJ1-6; D is undetermined. The CDR3 totals 17 residues. Germline V gives CDR1 SGHTA, CDR2 FQGNSA. V lost 5 bases and J 0 bases, leaving 14 bases between the germline ends. CDR3 protein: CASSLGQASSYNSPLHF. CDR3 coding DNA: TGTGCCAGCAGCCTTGGGCAGGCGAGCTCCTATAATTCACCCCTCCACTTT.

V usage is TRBV5-6 and J usage is TRBJ1-3, with TRBD1 as a possible D gene (6 bases). V was clipped by 0 bases and J by 3 bases, with 16 bases between them. CDR3 length: 17 amino acids. Germline values: CDR1 SGHDT, CDR2 YYEEEE. DNA of the CDR3: TGTGCCAGCAGCTTGGCCAGGGCACAGGGTGTTGGAAACACCATATATTTT. Its translation: CASSLARAQGVGNTIYF.

This clone occurred once. The V gene is TRBV24-1, the J gene TRBJ2-5; D might be TRBD2 (6 bases). The length of the CDR3 is 14 residues. CDR1 is KGHDR, CDR2 SFDVKD, per germline. The ends were cut back, 3 bases at V and 5 bases at J, with 12 bases in the middle. CDR3 bases: TGTGCCACCAGTGATCCAGGAGGGGCGGAGACCCAGTACTTC. This sequence encodes CATSDPGGAETQYF.

The chain recombines TRBV4-1 with TRBJ1-1; unclear D gene. V lost 0 bases and J 3 bases, leaving 8 bases between the germline ends. The V gene's germline CDR1 is MGHRA and CDR2 YSYEKL. The CDR3 length is 14 residues. The chain's CDR3 is CASSQDWADTEAFF. Here the CDR3 DNA reads TGCGCCAGCAGCCAAGATTGGGCCGACACTGAAGCTTTCTTT.

The genes are TRBV3-1 (or the pseudogene TRBV3-2) and TRBJ2-7; 9 positions agree with TRBD2. V trimming: 6 bases; J trimming: 2 bases; junction bases outside the gene matches: 11. The germline CDR1 and CDR2 sequences are LGHDT and YNNKEL (reference sequence). The CDR3 totals 16 residues. CDR3: CASSLRLLAGPYEQYF. The CDR3 bases are TGTGCCAGCAGTCTACGATTGCTAGCGGGGCCCTACGAGCAGTACTTC.

This chain connects TRBV5-6 to TRBJ2-6, with a possible D match to TRBD1 (6 bases). Trimming removed 1 base at V and 2 bases at J, with 13 bases between. In germline, CDR1 is SGHDT, CDR2 YYEEEE. The CDR3 contains 17 residues. CDR3 residues: CASSLFRGAAGANVLTF. Here the CDR3 DNA reads TGTGCCAGCAGCTTGTTCAGGGGCGCGGCTGGGGCCAACGTCCTGACTTTC.

CDR3 sequence: CASSLVASGRVENEQFF. The DNA of the CDR3 is TGTGCCAGCAGCTTAGTTGCTAGCGGGAGGGTCGAAAATGAGCAGTTCTTC. The genes are TRBV7-6 and TRBJ2-1, with 12 positions matching TRBD2. The CDR3 contains 17 residues. With V trimmed by 1 base and J by 7 bases, 8 bases remained unmatched. CDR1 is SGHVS and CDR2 is FNYEAQ in the germline V gene. Drawing the rest from reference TRBV7-6 and TRBJ2-1, the complete variable domain is GAGVSQSPRYKVTKRGQDVALRCDPISGHVSLYWYRQALGQGPEFLTYFNYEAQQDKSGLPNDRFSAERPEGSISTLTIQRTEQRDSAMYRCASSLVASGRVENEQFFGPGTRLTVL.

The rearrangement uses TRBV28 and TRBJ2-3; D perhaps matches TRBD2 (6 bases). Trimming left V 3 bases short and J 1 base short, with 8 bases between. Germline V gene lookup returns CDR1 MDHEN and CDR2 SYDVKM. The CDR3 length is 14 residues. The chain's CDR3 is CASSFGGGTDTQYF. CDR3 nucleotide sequence: TGTGCCAGCAGTTTCGGCGGGGGCACAGATACGCAGTATTTT.

The genes are TRBV15 and TRBJ2-3; 7 bases align to TRBD1. The CDR3 extends over 15 amino acids. Germline trimming cut 5 bases from V and 2 bases from J; bases unmatched to any gene: 7. CDR1 LNHNV and CDR2 YYDKDF come from the germline V gene (reference sequence). CDR3 bases: TGTGCCACCAGCGGCTCGGGACAGCACACAGATACGCAGTATTTT. This sequence encodes CATSGSGQHTDTQYF.

This clone was seen only once. This chain links TRBV6-4 with TRBJ2-3; D ambiguous. The CDR3 consists of 13 residues. V dropped 2 bases and J dropped 2 bases, with 5 bases sitting between them. Per germline, CDR1 MRHNA and CDR2 SNTAGT. The CDR3 DNA reads as TGTGCCAGCAGTGACACCTCCACAGATACGCAGTATTTT. Translated, it gives CASSDTSTDTQYF.

The V gene is TRBV6-1, the J gene TRBJ1-1; D call uncertain. The CDR3 runs 14 residues. CDR1 is MNHNS and CDR2 is SASEGT in the germline V gene. Deletions cut 2 bases from V and 12 bases from J, with 19 bases between. The CDR3 loop is CASSELTGSYGTFF. The CDR3 coding sequence is TGTGCCAGCAGTGAATTAACCGGGTCCTACGGAACTTTCTTT.

The V and J genes are TRBV19 and TRBJ1-1, with D possibly TRBD1 on 6 matching bases. V lost 4 bases to trimming and J lost 4 bases, with 13 bases between them. Germline assignment: CDR1 LNHDA and CDR2 SQIVND (reference sequence). The CDR3 consists of 14 residues. CDR3 protein: CASSSDRWGTEAFF. CDR3 DNA sequence: TGTGCCAGTAGTAGCGACAGGTGGGGCACTGAAGCTTTCTTT.

Written as DNA, the CDR3 is TGTGCCAGCGGGCCACAGGGGTCGAACTATGGCTACACCTTC. As protein: CASGPQGSNYGYTF. The chain carries TRBV27 and TRBJ1-2; TRBD1 matches at 7 bases. From germline, CDR1 is MNHEY and CDR2 SMNVEV (reference sequence). With 8 bases clipped from V and 2 bases from J, the junction kept 8 bases outside the gene matches. This CDR3 is 14 amino acids long.